Listed below are T cell receptor beta chains from one sample, sequenced in a study of beta chain features in type 1 diabetes. The repertoire was sequenced with immunoSEQ multiplex PCR; TCRdb's copy has only in-frame clones and lacks some. This sample has roughly 330,000 clones, with approximately 12% found just once. Sequenced sample: naive CD4+ T cells from blood. The receptors were sampled from a woman aged 18-29 years with type 1 diabetes. CDR3s include the opening cysteine and the closing phenylalanine or tryptophan. A D gene is named only where the DNA matches it firmly. The listing skips clone size in some rows; elsewhere it reads once, few, many or a size class.

j_call d_call cdr3_length v_call clone_size cdr3_aa cdr3_nt
TRBJ2-3 TRBD2 17 TRBV18 few CASSPPGSSGITDTQYF TGTGCCAGCTCACCACCTGGTTCTAGCGGGATAACAGATACGCAGTATTTT
TRBJ2-1 NA 13 TRBV11-3 few CASTPGGDNEQFF TGTGCCAGCACCCCCGGGGGAGACAATGAGCAGTTCTTC
TRBJ2-3 TRBD2 15 TRBV19 few CASRVREGTGDTQYF TGTGCCAGTAGGGTGCGGGAGGGGACGGGTGATACGCAGTATTTT
TRBJ2-3 NA 15 TRBV9 NA CASSANSRAADTQYF TGTGCCAGCAGCGCCAATAGCAGGGCGGCAGATACGCAGTATTTT
TRBJ2-3 NA 15 TRBV29-1 few CSVAGGEGDGDTQYF TGCAGCGTTGCTGGAGGGGAGGGGGATGGGGATACGCAGTATTTT
TRBJ2-4 NA 14 TRBV4-1 NA CASSQPRGKNIQYF TGCGCCAGCAGCCAACCCCGGGGCAAAAACATTCAGTACTTC
TRBJ2-1 NA 17 TRBV11-2 few CASSEIVGKLNYNEQFF TGTGCCAGCAGCGAAATAGTGGGTAAACTAAACTACAATGAGCAGTTCTTC
TRBJ2-1 NA 17 TRBV9 few CASSVAPRWRHYNEQFF TGTGCCAGCAGCGTAGCCCCACGCTGGCGGCACTACAATGAGCAGTTCTTC
TRBJ2-1 NA 16 TRBV11-3 few CASSYRRASSYNEQFF TGTGCCAGCAGCTACCGGAGGGCCAGTTCCTACAATGAGCAGTTCTTC
TRBJ2-4 TRBD1 16 TRBV10-3 few CAIGPTQGAAKNIQYF TGTGCCATCGGGCCTACGCAGGGGGCGGCCAAAAACATTCAGTACTTC
TRBJ2-1 TRBD2 17 TRBV5-4 few CASSPGTSGSLGNEQFF TGTGCCAGCAGCCCCGGGACTAGCGGGAGTCTAGGCAATGAGCAGTTCTTC
TRBJ2-7 NA 14 TRBV28 few CATTQGGTSYEQYF TGTGCCACCACACAGGGGGGGACCTCCTACGAGCAGTACTTC
TRBJ1-1 NA 15 TRBV4-3 NA CASSQVTDMNTEAFF TGCGCCAGCAGCCAAGTAACCGACATGAACACTGAAGCTTTCTTT
TRBJ2-2 NA 14 TRBV7-9 NA CASSPTAYTGELFF TGTGCCAGCAGCCCGACTGCCTACACCGGGGAGCTGTTTTTT
TRBJ2-7 TRBD1 14 TRBV29-1 NA CSVRGQGAAYEQYF TGCAGCGTCCGCGGACAGGGAGCAGCGTACGAGCAGTACTTC
TRBJ2-5 TRBD2 14 TRBV7-2 NA CASSRTSGRETQYF TGTGCCAGCAGCCGGACTAGCGGGAGGGAGACCCAGTACTTC
TRBJ2-2 NA 12 TRBV21-1 NA CARSPRGGELFF TGTGCCAGGTCCCCGCGGGGCGGGGAGCTGTTTTTT
TRBJ2-3 TRBD1 16 TRBV11-3 NA CASSGTGTESTDTQYF TGTGCCAGCAGCGGAACCGGGACAGAGAGCACAGATACGCAGTATTTT
TRBJ1-2 NA 13 TRBV29-1 few CSVVVREDYGYTF TGCAGCGTTGTCGTCAGGGAGGACTATGGCTACACCTTC
TRBJ2-6 NA 19 TRBV7-9 few CASSPEIRGKSSGANVLTF TGTGCCAGCAGCCCTGAGATTAGAGGAAAGAGCTCTGGGGCCAACGTCCTGACTTTC
TRBJ2-7 TRBD1 14 TRBV5-1 few CASSPRTGSYEQYF TGCGCCAGCAGCCCCAGGACAGGCTCCTACGAGCAGTACTTC
TRBJ2-4 NA 14 TRBV14 NA CASSRSGAVNIQYF TGTGCCAGCAGCCGATCAGGGGCGGTTAACATTCAGTACTTC
TRBJ2-3 TRBD2 15 TRBV7-2 few CASSLGGRGTDTQYF TGTGCCAGCAGCTTGGGCGGGAGGGGGACAGATACGCAGTATTTT
TRBJ2-3 TRBD2 16 TRBV5-1 NA CASRLGREGRRDTQYF TGCGCCAGCAGACTTGGGCGGGAGGGCCGAAGAGATACGCAGTATTTT
TRBJ2-7 NA 16 TRBV10-3 NA CAIMALQGSPKDEQYF TGTGCCATCATGGCCTTGCAGGGGTCCCCGAAGGACGAGCAGTACTTC
TRBJ2-1 NA 14 TRBV7-9 NA CASSGGTRHNEQFF TGTGCCAGCAGCGGCGGAACCCGCCACAATGAGCAGTTCTTC
TRBJ2-5 NA 16 TRBV5-4 NA CASSLGDLRSQETQYF TGTGCCAGCAGCTTGGGGGACTTACGCTCCCAAGAGACCCAGTACTTC
TRBJ2-1 TRBD1 11 TRBV25-1 NA CASRRTGEQFF TGTGCCAGCAGGAGGACAGGTGAGCAGTTCTTC
TRBJ2-1 TRBD1 14 TRBV27 few CASSLGTGRYEQFF TGTGCCAGCAGTTTAGGGACAGGGAGGTATGAGCAGTTCTTC
TRBJ2-6 NA 16 TRBV6-5 NA CASSYSRVSGANVLTF TGTGCCAGCAGTTACTCGAGGGTTTCTGGGGCCAACGTCCTGACTTTC
TRBJ1-2 NA 12 TRBV28 few CASSLQGYGYTF TGTGCCAGCAGTTTGCAGGGGTATGGCTACACCTTC
TRBJ2-2 NA 12 TRBV30 NA CAWKQGAGELFF TGTGCCTGGAAGCAGGGCGCCGGGGAGCTGTTTTTT
TRBJ1-2 TRBD1 17 TRBV18 NA CASSPPPRTGGNYGYTF TGTGCCAGCTCACCACCCCCAAGGACAGGGGGCAACTATGGCTACACCTTC
TRBJ1-5 NA 13 TRBV9 NA CASSRGLNQPQHF TGTGCCAGCAGCCGAGGACTTAATCAGCCCCAGCATTTT
TRBJ2-3 NA 16 TRBV9 few CASSVDSDRSTDTQYF TGTGCCAGCAGCGTCGACAGTGATAGGAGCACAGATACGCAGTATTTT
TRBJ1-2 NA 15 TRBV18 NA CASSPLPAGDYGYTF TGTGCCAGCTCACCACTTCCGGCGGGGGACTATGGCTACACCTTC
TRBJ2-3 TRBD2 16 TRBV18 few CASSPMTSGSTDTQYF TGTGCCAGCTCACCAATGACTAGCGGGAGTACAGATACGCAGTATTTT
TRBJ1-5 TRBD1 14 TRBV27 few CASSPRTGGMPQHF TGTGCCAGCAGTCCACGGACAGGGGGCATGCCCCAGCATTTT
TRBJ2-5 TRBD2 16 TRBV2 few CASRVGREVYQETQYF TGTGCCAGCAGGGTCGGGCGGGAGGTGTACCAAGAGACCCAGTACTTC
TRBJ2-1 TRBD2 17 TRBV14 few CASSQRTGLALYNEQFF TGTGCCAGCAGCCAACGGACGGGACTAGCGCTCTACAATGAGCAGTTCTTC
TRBJ1-5 NA 13 TRBV30 NA CAWSRSSNQPQHF TGTGCCTGGAGTCGGAGCAGCAATCAGCCCCAGCATTTT
TRBJ1-1 NA 15 TRBV21-1 NA CASSKALLGALKAFF TGTGCCAGCAGCAAAGCGCTCTTAGGAGCACTGAAAGCTTTCTTT
TRBJ1-1 TRBD1 14 TRBV7-2 few CASSLDRGHTEAFF TGTGCCAGCAGCTTAGACAGGGGGCACACTGAAGCTTTCTTT
TRBJ2-3 NA 18 TRBV11-2 few CASSKEIRGLAEADTQYF TGTGCCAGCAGTAAGGAGATCAGAGGGCTAGCTGAGGCAGATACGCAGTATTTT
TRBJ2-1 TRBD1 15 TRBV29-1 NA CSVEGWDRTYNEQFF TGCAGCGTTGAAGGGTGGGACAGGACCTACAATGAGCAGTTCTTC
TRBJ2-3 NA 17 TRBV19 few CASSTTGLVTSTDTQYF TGTGCCAGTAGTACCACGGGGTTAGTGACTAGCACAGATACGCAGTATTTT
TRBJ2-1 NA 13 TRBV11-2 NA CASSLGHEDEQFF TGTGCCAGCAGCTTAGGGCACGAGGATGAGCAGTTCTTC
TRBJ1-1 TRBD1 15 TRBV9 NA CASSPRTGFFPEAFF TGTGCCAGCAGCCCCCGGACAGGGTTCTTCCCTGAAGCTTTCTTT
TRBJ1-1 NA 12 TRBV30 NA CAWSGGIIEAFF TGTGCCTGGAGCGGGGGTATCATTGAAGCTTTCTTT
TRBJ1-1 NA 12 TRBV4-2 NA CASSQKRTVAFF TGTGCCAGCAGCCAAAAGAGAACGGTAGCTTTCTTT
TRBJ2-3 TRBD2 16 TRBV7-3 NA CASSLTGFGGADTQYF TGTGCCAGCAGCTTAACTGGGTTCGGGGGGGCAGATACGCAGTATTTT
TRBJ2-2 NA 14 TRBV6-5 NA CASSWGLSTGELFF TGTGCCAGCAGCTGGGGACTCTCCACCGGGGAGCTGTTTTTT
TRBJ2-1 TRBD2 16 TRBV18 NA CASSPRAAGGYNEQFF TGTGCCAGCTCACCACGGGCGGCGGGAGGCTACAATGAGCAGTTCTTC
TRBJ2-1 NA 14 TRBV19 few CASSIGDRYNEQFF TGTGCCAGTAGTATAGGAGACAGATACAATGAGCAGTTCTTC
TRBJ2-2 NA 13 TRBV6-5 NA CASRQTGTGELFF TGTGCCAGCCGCCAAACAGGGACCGGGGAGCTGTTTTTT
TRBJ2-1 NA 14 TRBV6-6 few CASSYRQGVNEQFF TGTGCCAGCAGTTACCGGCAGGGTGTAAATGAGCAGTTCTTC
TRBJ2-3 TRBD1 15 TRBV7-3 NA CASSFTGGRTDTQYF TGTGCCAGCAGCTTCACAGGGGGCCGCACAGATACGCAGTATTTT